This T cell receptor (beta chain) comes out of a study of cytomegalovirus exposure and HLA in healthy donors. It was with 60 Vbeta and 13 Jbeta primers that the PCR ran. TCRdb's copy holds only in-frame clones and misses some; the assay was immunoSEQ multiplex PCR. This sample has about 150,000 clones; approximately 76% occur once, and the top ten carry approximately 5.1%. This clone was detected only a few times. The CDR3 extends over 14 amino acids. Germline V gives CDR1 LGHNA, CDR2 YSLEER. V shed 1 base, J shed 2 bases, and the junction held 0 bases outside the gene matches. The chain joins TRBV4-3 to TRBJ2-5, with 8 bases that match TRBD1. The receptor comes from a young woman in good health and CMV-seropositive. The sample was PBMCs. The CDR3 region has the DNA TGCGCCAGCAGCCAAGGGGACAGGCAAGAGACCCAGTACTTC. It codes for CASSQGDRQETQYF.